What follows describes a single T cell receptor (beta chain). These data are taken from a study of blood T cell repertoires in COVID-19. At the level of the study: Both acute and convalescent COVID-19 samples were obtained from the United States, Italy and Spain. T cells, B-cell-depleted T cells, or PBMCs provided the cDNA or gDNA that served as material.

V dropped 5 bases and J dropped 5 bases, with 11 bases sitting between them. The CDR3 runs to 13 residues. CDR1 SGHRS and CDR2 YFSETQ come from the germline V gene. Under the authors' procedure: Reference gene primers were amplified, and this amplification served to estimate nucleated cell counts. Assay: immunoSEQ multiplex PCR; the TCRdb copy retains only in-frame clones and omits some. The V and J calls and clone size come from that table; D and trimming were worked out from the DNA. The sample records 100,000 to 150,000 clones, about four fifths being singletons. The specimen was peripheral blood. This clonotype was sampled from a man aged 55 to 69 with acute or convalescent COVID-19. V gene TRBV5-1 combines with J gene TRBJ2-1, with D tentatively TRBD1 (6 bases). Here the CDR3 reads CASSNRVDNEQFF. CDR3 DNA sequence: TGCGCCAGCAGTAACAGGGTCGACAATGAGCAGTTCTTC.